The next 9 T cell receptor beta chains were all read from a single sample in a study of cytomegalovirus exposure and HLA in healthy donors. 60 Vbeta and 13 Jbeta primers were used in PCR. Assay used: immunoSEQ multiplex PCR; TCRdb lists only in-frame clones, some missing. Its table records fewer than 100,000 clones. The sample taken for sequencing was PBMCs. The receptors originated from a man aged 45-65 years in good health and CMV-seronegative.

Here the CDR3 DNA reads TGTGCCAGTAGTATGACGAACGGGGTGGGCTATGGCTACACCTTC. Its translation is CASSMTNGVGYGYTF. The chain recombines TRBV19 with TRBJ1-2; D is ambiguous. V was cut by 3 bases and J by 4 bases, with 15 bases left in between. The germline V gene encodes CDR1 LNHDA and CDR2 SQIVND (reference sequence). This CDR3 comprises 15 residues.

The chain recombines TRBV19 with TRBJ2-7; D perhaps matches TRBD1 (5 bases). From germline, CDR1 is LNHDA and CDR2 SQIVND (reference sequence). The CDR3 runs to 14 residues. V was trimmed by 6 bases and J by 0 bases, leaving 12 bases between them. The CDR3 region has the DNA TGTGCCAGTAGCCAGGGTTATGTCTCCTACGAGCAGTACTTC. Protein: CASSQGYVSYEQYF.

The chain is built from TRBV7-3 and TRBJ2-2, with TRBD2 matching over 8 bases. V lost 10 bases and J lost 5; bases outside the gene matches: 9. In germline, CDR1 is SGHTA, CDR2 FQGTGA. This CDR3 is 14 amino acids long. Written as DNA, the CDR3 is TGTGCCACCCGGGCGGGGGGATTAACCGGGGAGCTGTTTTTT. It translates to CATRAGGLTGELFF.

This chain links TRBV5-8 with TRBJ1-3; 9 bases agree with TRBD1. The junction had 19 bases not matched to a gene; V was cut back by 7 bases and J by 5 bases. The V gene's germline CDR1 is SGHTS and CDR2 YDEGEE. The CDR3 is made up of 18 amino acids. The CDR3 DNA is TGTGCCAGCGAAAACATTATGACAGGGGGTAGGTGGAGAAACACCATATATTTT. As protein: CASENIMTGGRWRNTIYF.

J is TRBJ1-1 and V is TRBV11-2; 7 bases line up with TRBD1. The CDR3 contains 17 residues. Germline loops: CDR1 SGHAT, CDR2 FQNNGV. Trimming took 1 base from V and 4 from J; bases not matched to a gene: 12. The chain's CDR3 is CASSLGLQGLTTTEAFF. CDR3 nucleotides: TGTGCCAGCAGCTTAGGGCTACAGGGGCTGACGACCACTGAAGCTTTCTTT.

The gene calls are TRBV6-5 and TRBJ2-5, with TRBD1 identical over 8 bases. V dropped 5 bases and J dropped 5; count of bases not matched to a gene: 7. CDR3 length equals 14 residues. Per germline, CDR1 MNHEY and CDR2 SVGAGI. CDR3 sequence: CASSRQGLSETQYF. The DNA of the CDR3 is TGTGCCAGCAGTCGACAGGGGCTCTCCGAGACCCAGTACTTC.

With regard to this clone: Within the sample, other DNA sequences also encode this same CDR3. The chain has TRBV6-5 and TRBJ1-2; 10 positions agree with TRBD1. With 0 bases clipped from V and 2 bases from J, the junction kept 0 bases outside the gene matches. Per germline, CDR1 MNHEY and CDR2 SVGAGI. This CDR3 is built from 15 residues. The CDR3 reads CASSYSGQGNYGYTF. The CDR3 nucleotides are TGTGCCAGCAGTTACTCGGGACAGGGGAACTATGGCTACACCTTC.

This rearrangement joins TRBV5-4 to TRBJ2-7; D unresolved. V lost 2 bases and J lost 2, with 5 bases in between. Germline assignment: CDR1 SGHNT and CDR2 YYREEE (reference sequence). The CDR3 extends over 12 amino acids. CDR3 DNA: TGTGCCAGCAGCTTAGACACCTACGAGCAGTACTTC. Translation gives CASSLDTYEQYF.

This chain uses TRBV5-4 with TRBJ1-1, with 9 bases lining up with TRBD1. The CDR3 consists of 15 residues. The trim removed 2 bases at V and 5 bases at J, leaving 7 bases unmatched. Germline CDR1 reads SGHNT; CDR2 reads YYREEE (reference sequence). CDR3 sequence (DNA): TGTGCCAGCAGCTTTTCTCGGACAGGGGAAACTGAAGCTTTCTTT. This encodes CASSFSRTGETEAFF.